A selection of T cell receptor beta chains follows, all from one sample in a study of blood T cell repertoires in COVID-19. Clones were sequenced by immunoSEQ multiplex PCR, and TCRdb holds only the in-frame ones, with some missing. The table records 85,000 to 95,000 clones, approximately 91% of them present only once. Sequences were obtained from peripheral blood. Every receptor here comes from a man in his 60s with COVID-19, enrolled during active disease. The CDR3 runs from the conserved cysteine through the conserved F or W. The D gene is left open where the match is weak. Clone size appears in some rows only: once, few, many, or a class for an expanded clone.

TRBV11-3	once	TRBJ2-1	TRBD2	CASSFGTSGSYNEQFF	TGTGCCAGCAGCTTCGGGACTAGCGGGTCCTACAATGAGCAGTTCTTC
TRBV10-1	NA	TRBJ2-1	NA	CASSSTGKISSYNEQFF	TGCGCCAGCAGTTCGACTGGTAAGATAAGCTCCTACAATGAGCAGTTCTTC
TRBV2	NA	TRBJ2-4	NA	CASSEHGAKNIQYF	TGTGCCAGCAGTGAGCACGGAGCCAAAAACATTCAGTACTTC
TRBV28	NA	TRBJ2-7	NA	CASRGSGRSYEQYF	TGTGCCAGCAGGGGAAGCGGCCGCTCCTACGAGCAGTACTTC
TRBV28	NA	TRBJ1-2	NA	CASSLLVSYGYTF	TGTGCCAGCAGTTTACTAGTCAGTTATGGCTACACCTTC
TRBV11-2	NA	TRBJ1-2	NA	CASSLDRGDGYTF	TGTGCCAGCAGCTTAGATAGGGGCGACGGCTACACCTTC
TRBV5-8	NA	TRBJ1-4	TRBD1	CASSLGGDRGEKLFF	TGTGCCAGCAGCTTGGGAGGGGACAGGGGAGAAAAACTGTTTTTT
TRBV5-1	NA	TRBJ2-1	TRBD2	CASSLGLGEGNEQFF	TGCGCCAGCAGCTTGGGACTAGGGGAGGGCAATGAGCAGTTCTTC
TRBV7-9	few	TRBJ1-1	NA	CANKKLAEAFF	TGTGCAAATAAAAAACTTGCTGAAGCTTTCTTT
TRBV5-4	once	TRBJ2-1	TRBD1	CASSGPTGQRSYEQFF	TGTGCCAGCAGCGGACCCACGGGACAGCGAAGCTATGAGCAGTTCTTC
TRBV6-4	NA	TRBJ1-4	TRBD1	CATSNGQANEKLFF	TGTGCCACCAGCAACGGACAGGCTAATGAAAAACTGTTTTTT
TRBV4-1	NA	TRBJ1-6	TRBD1	CASSQDNGQGAAYSPLHF	TGCGCCAGCAGCCAAGATAACGGACAGGGGGCAGCCTACTCACCCCTCCACTTT
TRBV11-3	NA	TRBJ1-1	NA	CASSLVTRVNTEAFF	TGTGCCAGCAGCTTAGTCACTAGGGTGAACACTGAAGCTTTCTTT
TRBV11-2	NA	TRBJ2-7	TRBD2	CASSLVLAGVPYEQYF	TGTGCCAGCAGCTTAGTGCTAGCGGGAGTCCCTTACGAGCAGTACTTC
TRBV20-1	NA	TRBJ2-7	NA	CSAFRYEQYF	TGCAGTGCCTTCCGGTACGAGCAGTACTTC
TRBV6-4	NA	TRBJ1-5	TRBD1	CASSETGRQPQHF	TGTGCCAGCAGTGAGACAGGGAGACAGCCCCAGCATTTT
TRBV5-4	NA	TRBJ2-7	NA	CASSLGLLPTYEQYF	TGTGCCAGCAGCTTGGGACTACTCCCTACCTACGAGCAGTACTTC
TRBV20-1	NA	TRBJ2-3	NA	CSASLLTDTQYF	TGCAGTGCTAGTTTACTCACAGATACGCAGTATTTT
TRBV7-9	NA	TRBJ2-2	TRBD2	CASSFLAGEVGELFF	TGTGCCAGCAGCTTCTTAGCGGGAGAGGTCGGGGAGCTGTTTTTT
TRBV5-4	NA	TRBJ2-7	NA	CASSRRGQRYEQYF	TGTGCCAGCAGCCGGAGGGGACAGCGTTACGAGCAGTACTTC
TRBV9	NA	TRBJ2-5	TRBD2	CASSVGLAGVVETQYF	TGTGCCAGCAGCGTCGGACTAGCGGGAGTTGTGGAGACCCAGTACTTC
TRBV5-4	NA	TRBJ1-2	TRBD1	CASSLSRTGGGYTF	TGTGCCAGCAGCTTGTCGAGGACAGGGGGCGGCTACACCTTC
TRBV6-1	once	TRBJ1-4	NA	CASSEASATNEKLFF	TGTGCCAGCAGTGAAGCGTCTGCAACTAATGAAAAACTGTTTTTT
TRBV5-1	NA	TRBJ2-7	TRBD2	CASSLAASGSYEQYF	TGCGCCAGCAGCTTGGCGGCTAGCGGGAGTTACGAGCAGTACTTC
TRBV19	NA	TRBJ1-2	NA	CASSIGLTAVHLNYGYTF	TGTGCCAGTAGTATAGGGCTGACAGCCGTGCATCTTAACTATGGCTACACCTTC
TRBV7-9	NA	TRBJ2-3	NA	CASSLSMTRGTQYF	TGTGCCAGCAGCTTATCGATGACTCGAGGGACGCAGTATTTT
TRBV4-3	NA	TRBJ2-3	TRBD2	CASSQAVRESADTQYF	TGCGCCAGCAGCCAAGCGGTGCGGGAGAGCGCAGATACGCAGTATTTT
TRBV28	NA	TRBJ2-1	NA	CASSFRTSSYNEQFF	TGTGCCAGCAGTTTCCGTACAAGCTCCTACAATGAGCAGTTCTTC
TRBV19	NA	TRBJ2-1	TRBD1	CASTGDRGRNEQFF	TGTGCCAGTACCGGTGACAGGGGGCGCAATGAGCAGTTCTTC
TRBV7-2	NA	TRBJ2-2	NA	CASSLAVDGGELFF	TGTGCCAGCAGCTTAGCGGTAGATGGCGGGGAGCTGTTTTTT
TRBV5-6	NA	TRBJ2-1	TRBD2	CASSLVLAGVEQFF	TGTGCCAGCAGCTTGGTTCTAGCGGGAGTCGAGCAGTTCTTC
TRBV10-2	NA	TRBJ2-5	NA	CATTPTRRGETQYF	TGCGCCACTACGCCTACTAGACGGGGGGAGACCCAGTACTTC
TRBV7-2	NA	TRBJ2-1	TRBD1	CASSPYTGEWGNEQFF	TGTGCCAGCAGCCCCTATACAGGGGAGTGGGGCAATGAGCAGTTCTTC
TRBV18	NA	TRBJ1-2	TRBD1	CASSPDRVGYTF	TGTGCCAGCTCACCCGACAGGGTCGGCTACACCTTC